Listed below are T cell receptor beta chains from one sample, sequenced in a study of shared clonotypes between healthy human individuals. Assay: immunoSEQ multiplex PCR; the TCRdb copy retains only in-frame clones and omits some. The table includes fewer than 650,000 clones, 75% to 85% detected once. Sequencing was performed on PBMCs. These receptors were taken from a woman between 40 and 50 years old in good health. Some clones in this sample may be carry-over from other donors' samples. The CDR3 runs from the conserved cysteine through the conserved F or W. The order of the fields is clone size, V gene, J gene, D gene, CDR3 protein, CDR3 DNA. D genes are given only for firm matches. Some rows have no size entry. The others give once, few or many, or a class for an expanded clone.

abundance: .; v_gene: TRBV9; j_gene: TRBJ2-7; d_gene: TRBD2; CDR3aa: CASSPSRLAGSYEQYF; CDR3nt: TGTGCCAGCAGCCCGTCGCGACTAGCGGGTTCCTACGAGCAGTACTTC
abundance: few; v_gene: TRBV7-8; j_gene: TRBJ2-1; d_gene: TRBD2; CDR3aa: CASSLGVAGALGEQFF; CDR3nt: TGTGCCAGCAGCTTAGGGGTAGCGGGGGCCCTCGGTGAGCAGTTCTTC
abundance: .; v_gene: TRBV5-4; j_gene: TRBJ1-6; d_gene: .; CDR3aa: CASSLASGSGNSPLHF; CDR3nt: TGTGCCAGCAGCTTGGCCTCGGGCTCGGGAAATTCACCCCTCCACTTT
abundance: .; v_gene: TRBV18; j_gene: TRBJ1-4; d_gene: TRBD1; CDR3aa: CASSPPGQGGEKLFF; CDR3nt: TGTGCCAGCTCACCACCGGGACAGGGGGGCGAAAAACTGTTTTTT
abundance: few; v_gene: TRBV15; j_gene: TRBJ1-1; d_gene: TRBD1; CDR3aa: CATSTGEAYTEAFF; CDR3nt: TGTGCCACCTCTACAGGGGAGGCGTACACTGAAGCTTTCTTT
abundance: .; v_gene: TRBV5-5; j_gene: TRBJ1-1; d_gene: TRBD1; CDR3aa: CASSLLDRQPTEAFF; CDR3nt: TGTGCCAGCAGCTTGTTGGACAGGCAGCCCACTGAAGCTTTCTTT
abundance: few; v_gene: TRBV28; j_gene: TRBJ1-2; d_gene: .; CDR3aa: CASSLALHLYGYTF; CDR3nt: TGTGCCAGCAGCCTAGCCTTACACCTCTATGGCTACACCTTC
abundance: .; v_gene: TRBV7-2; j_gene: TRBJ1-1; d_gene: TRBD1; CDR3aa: CASSVGTGRNTEAFF; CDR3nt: TGTGCCAGCAGCGTAGGGACAGGGAGGAACACTGAAGCTTTCTTT
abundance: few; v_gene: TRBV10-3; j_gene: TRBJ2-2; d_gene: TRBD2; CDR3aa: CAISDPGLAGEYSTGELFF; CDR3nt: TGTGCCATCAGTGACCCGGGACTAGCGGGAGAATATAGCACCGGGGAGCTGTTTTTT
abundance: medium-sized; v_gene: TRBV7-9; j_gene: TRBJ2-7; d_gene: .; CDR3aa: CASSSPSVGADEQYF; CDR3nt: TGTGCCAGCAGCTCTCCATCGGTGGGGGCAGACGAGCAGTACTTC
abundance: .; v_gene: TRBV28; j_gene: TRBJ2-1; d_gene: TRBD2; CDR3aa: CASSSGTRAYNEQFF; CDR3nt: TGTGCCAGCAGCTCCGGGACTAGGGCCTACAATGAGCAGTTCTTC